A selection of T cell receptor beta chains follows, all from one sample in a study of blood T cell repertoires in COVID-19. The assay was immunoSEQ multiplex PCR, and TCRdb's table has in-frame clones only and misses some. The sample carries roughly 240,000 clones, 85% to 90% recorded once. The sequenced sample was PBMCs or T cells enriched from blood (not recorded which). The origin of the receptors is a man aged 45-65 years who had been exposed to COVID-19. Each CDR3 is given with its conserved first and last residue. The order of the fields is CDR3 length, J gene, clone size, V gene, D gene, CDR3 protein, CDR3 DNA. A D gene is named only where the DNA matches it firmly. Only part of the rows carry a size: once, few, many, or a class if the clone is expanded.

>14|TRBJ2-1|-|TRBV29-1|TRBD2
CSVKRESGYNEQFF
TGCAGCGTTAAGCGGGAGTCGGGATACAATGAGCAGTTCTTC
>15|TRBJ2-1|few|TRBV18|-
CASSHEGGGYNEQFF
TGTGCCAGCTCGCACGAAGGGGGGGGTTACAATGAGCAGTTCTTC
>16|TRBJ2-3|-|TRBV7-2|TRBD2
CASSLPGLAVPNTQYF
TGTGCCAGCAGCTTACCGGGACTAGCGGTTCCTAATACGCAGTATTTT
>14|TRBJ1-2|-|TRBV5-6|-
CASSLKGLIYGYTF
TGTGCCAGCAGCTTGAAGGGGCTGATCTATGGCTACACCTTC
>14|TRBJ2-1|-|TRBV5-1|-
CASSRGSPANEQFF
TGCGCCAGCAGCCGAGGGAGCCCGGCGAATGAGCAGTTCTTC
>15|TRBJ2-7|-|TRBV27|TRBD2
CASSTPTSGAREQYF
TGTGCCAGCAGCACGCCGACTAGCGGGGCCCGCGAGCAGTACTTC
>17|TRBJ2-1|-|TRBV14|-
CASSQERGGAGDNEQFF
TGTGCCAGCAGCCAAGAGAGGGGGGGAGCAGGCGACAATGAGCAGTTCTTC
>12|TRBJ1-2|-|TRBV2|TRBD1
CATSRDRGGKTF
TGTGCCACCAGCAGGGACAGGGGCGGCAAGACCTTC
>20|TRBJ1-3|-|TRBV18|-
CASSHNSPNAGSTIGNTIYF
TGTGCCAGCTCACATAATAGTCCGAACGCGGGTTCTACCATCGGAAACACCATATATTTT
>12|TRBJ1-2|few|TRBV5-1|-
CASSLEDSGYTF
TGCGCCAGCAGCTTAGAGGACAGTGGCTACACCTTC
>15|TRBJ2-3|-|TRBV5-1|-
CASSLVGSVPDTQYF
TGCGCCAGCAGCTTGGTGGGTAGCGTCCCAGATACGCAGTATTTT
>16|TRBJ2-2|-|TRBV28|-
CASTRLWGANTGELFF
TGTGCCAGCACCCGGTTGTGGGGGGCGAACACCGGGGAGCTGTTTTTT
>16|TRBJ1-1|few|TRBV28|TRBD1
CASSLRTGSGDTEAFF
TGTGCCAGCAGTTTACGGACAGGGAGCGGGGACACTGAAGCTTTCTTT
>16|TRBJ1-6|-|TRBV2|-
CASRSGGNRYNSPLHF
TGTGCCAGCAGGAGTGGAGGGAATCGCTATAATTCACCCCTCCACTTT
>15|TRBJ2-7|-|TRBV7-7|TRBD1
CASSLGGRGLHEQYF
TGTGCTAGCAGCTTAGGCGGCAGGGGGCTCCACGAGCAGTACTTC